These 17 T cell receptor beta chains were sequenced from one sample in a study of cytomegalovirus exposure and HLA in healthy donors (dated by TCRdb to the late 2010s). The library was generated by the immunoSEQ multiplex PCR assay. A mixture of 60 forward primers for TCR Vbeta segments and 13 reverse primers for TCR Jbeta segments was used in the multiplex PCR. Here the immuneACCESS table is served through TCRdb, limited to in-frame sequences with V and J called. Missing clones are a known gap in these copies; in checked studies unresolved V genes cover under half, and the rest lacks a known reason. The sample yields tens of thousands of clones; 75% to 90% were counted once. The ten largest clones add up to 6% of the sample. Material for sequencing was PBMCs. All receptors come from a male donor in good health and CMV-seronegative.

The chain combines TRBV30 with TRBJ1-4; the D gene is possibly TRBD1 (6 bases). Trimming stripped 0 bases from V and 7 bases from J, with 18 bases between. Germline-derived CDR1 and CDR2 are GTSNPN and SVGIG (reference sequence). The CDR3 covers 16 residues. The DNA for the CDR3 is TGTGCCTGGAGTGTAAAGCTGGAGGGAGGGGGTGAAAAACTGTTTTTT. This gives the protein CAWSVKLEGGGEKLFF.

This clone has just one count. This sequence joins TRBV4-1 and TRBJ2-3; D is perhaps TRBD2 (6 bases). Germline V gives CDR1 MGHRA, CDR2 YSYEKL. This CDR3 spans 14 amino acids. The germline V and J ends were trimmed by 3 bases and 1 base, with 8 bases remaining between them. DNA for the CDR3: TGCGCCAGCAGCCACGGGGGAGGCACAGATACGCAGTATTTT. This gives the protein CASSHGGGTDTQYF.

This clone was seen once. The V call is TRBV28, the J call TRBJ2-2; tentatively, D is TRBD2 (6 bases). Germline CDR1 MDHEN, CDR2 SYDVKM. This CDR3 contains 16 residues. V was clipped by 6 bases and J by 5 bases, with 19 bases between them. The CDR3 reads CASSPGLRSGTGELFF. The DNA of the CDR3 is TGTGCCAGCAGCCCGGGACTCCGGTCGGGTACCGGGGAGCTGTTTTTT. Drawing the rest from reference TRBV28 and TRBJ2-2, the complete variable domain is DVKVTQSSRYLVKRTGEKVFLECVQDMDHENMFWYRQDPGLGLRLIYFSYDVKMKEKGDIPEGYSVSREKKERFSLILESASTNQTSMYLCASSPGLRSGTGELFFGEGSRLTVL.

This chain links TRBV2 with TRBJ2-1; 10 positions agree with TRBD2. The CDR3 length is 16 residues. With 0 bases clipped from V and 8 bases from J, the junction kept 7 bases outside the gene matches. Per the germline V gene, CDR1 is SNHLY and CDR2 is FYNNEI. CDR3 sequence reads: CASSEAQRGGVDEQFF. The CDR3 coding sequence is TGTGCCAGCAGTGAAGCACAGCGGGGGGGCGTGGATGAGCAGTTCTTC.

This clone was detected only once. J is TRBJ1-5 and V is TRBV10-2; tentatively, D is TRBD1 (6 bases). Trimming removed 2 bases from V and 6 bases from J, with 14 bases in between. Looked up from germline, CDR1 is WSHSY and CDR2 is SAAADI. The CDR3 is 15 residues long. CDR3 nucleotides: TGCGCCAGCAGTGAGGGGGGCAGGGTCATTCAGCCCCAGCATTTT. Amino acids: CASSEGGRVIQPQHF.

The rearrangement links TRBV19 to TRBJ1-6; the match to TRBD1 covers 9 bases. Germline values: CDR1 LNHDA, CDR2 SQIVND (reference sequence). The CDR3 runs to 15 residues. V trimming: 6 bases; J trimming: 8 bases; junction bases outside the gene matches: 8. The CDR3 loop is CASSERQGGDSPLHF. CDR3 DNA sequence: TGTGCCAGTAGCGAAAGACAGGGGGGTGATTCACCCCTCCACTTT. Full variable domain (remainder filled in from reference TRBV19 and TRBJ1-6): DGGITQSPKYLFRKEGQNVTLSCEQNLNHDAMYWYRQDPGQGLRLIYYSQIVNDFQKGDIAEGYSVSREKKESFPLTVTSAQKNPTAFYLCASSERQGGDSPLHFGNGTRLTVT.

This clone showed up just a few times. The V gene is TRBV30, the J gene TRBJ2-3, with 8 bases matching TRBD1. CDR1 is GTSNPN, CDR2 SVGIG, per germline (reference sequence). The CDR3 totals 13 residues. J was trimmed by 4 bases and V by 2 bases; bases with no gene match: 2. Here the CDR3 reads CAWSTQGADTQYF. The CDR3 DNA reads as TGTGCCTGGAGTACACAGGGGGCAGATACGCAGTATTTT.

The V and J genes are TRBV7-6 and TRBJ1-4; 10 bases fit TRBD1. With 2 bases clipped from V and 7 bases from J, the junction kept 10 bases outside the gene matches. Looked up from germline, CDR1 is SGHVS and CDR2 is FNYEAQ. The CDR3 consists of 17 residues. The CDR3 loop is CASSLRTQGTGAEKLFF. The DNA for the CDR3 is TGTGCCAGCAGCTTAAGGACTCAAGGGACAGGGGCTGAAAAACTGTTTTTT. Full variable domain (remainder filled in from reference TRBV7-6 and TRBJ1-4): GAGVSQSPRYKVTKRGQDVALRCDPISGHVSLYWYRQALGQGPEFLTYFNYEAQQDKSGLPNDRFSAERPEGSISTLTIQRTEQRDSAMYRCASSLRTQGTGAEKLFFGSGTQLSVL.

This rearrangement joins TRBV5-8 to TRBJ1-1, with a weak D call TRBD1 (5 bases). Germline V gene data show CDR1 as SGHTS and CDR2 as YDEGEE. The germline V and J ends were trimmed by 3 bases and 1 base, with 13 bases remaining between them. This CDR3 is built from 15 residues. DNA of the CDR3: TGTGCCAGCAGCTCGGGGGAGGCCGGGAACACTGAAGCTTTCTTT. Translation gives CASSSGEAGNTEAFF.

V gene TRBV7-2 combines with J gene TRBJ2-1; 14 nucleotides align to TRBD2. The CDR3 runs 18 residues. V was pared by 1 base and J by 2 bases, with 4 bases of the junction left unmatched. The germline CDR1 and CDR2 sequences are SGHTA and FQGNSA. CDR3 region: CASSLVTSGRGAYNEQFF. The CDR3 nucleotides read TGTGCCAGCAGCTTAGTGACTAGCGGGAGGGGGGCCTACAATGAGCAGTTCTTC. Full variable domain (outside the CDR3, taken from reference TRBV7-2 and TRBJ2-1): GAGVSQSPSNKVTEKGKDVELRCDPISGHTALYWYRQSLGQGLEFLIYFQGNSAPDKSGLPSDRFSAERTGGSVSTLTIQRTQQEDSAVYLCASSLVTSGRGAYNEQFFGPGTRLTVL.

This clone has only a few counts. The V call is TRBV5-6, the J call TRBJ2-7; TRBD1 is a possible D gene (5 bases). CDR1 and CDR2 (germline): SGHDT, YYEEEE. Trimming shortened V by 1 base and J by 5 bases, and 13 bases separated the two germline ends. This CDR3 is built from 14 residues. The CDR3 is CASSLRQGWHEQYF. Here the CDR3 DNA reads TGTGCCAGCAGCTTGCGCCAGGGATGGCACGAGCAGTACTTC.

This clone was observed a handful of times. This sequence joins TRBV30 and TRBJ2-6; D might be TRBD1 (8 bases). Germline V lookup: CDR1 GTSNPN, CDR2 SVGIG (reference sequence). The germline V and J ends were trimmed by 3 bases and 1 base, with 16 bases remaining between them. The CDR3 runs 17 residues. CDR3 nucleotides: TGTGCCTGGAGCCTGACAGGGGAGGGGTCTGGGGCCAACGTCCTGACTTTC. This encodes CAWSLTGEGSGANVLTF.

The chain joins TRBV7-9 to TRBJ2-2, with unresolved D. Germline CDR1 is SEHNR and CDR2 is FQNEAQ (reference sequence). V lost 3 bases and J 4 bases, leaving 6 bases between the germline ends. There are 13 residues in the CDR3. CDR3 loop: CASSFRATGELFF. The CDR3 DNA sequence: TGTGCCAGCAGCTTCCGAGCCACCGGGGAGCTGTTTTTT.

CDR3 sequence: CASSFGTATEAFF. The DNA for the CDR3 is TGCGCCAGCAGCTTTGGGACAGCGACTGAAGCTTTCTTT. V and J are TRBV5-1 and TRBJ1-1; TRBD1 aligns across 7 bases. The CDR3 totals 13 residues. Germline V gene data show CDR1 as SGHRS and CDR2 as YFSETQ. V shed 2 bases and J 5 bases; nucleotides not matched to a gene: 3.

This chain links TRBV7-6 with TRBJ2-1, with 8 nucleotides matching TRBD2. The trim removed 0 bases at V and 8 bases at J, leaving 15 bases unmatched. The CDR3 sequence is 18 residues long. In germline, CDR1 is SGHVS, CDR2 FNYEAQ. CDR3 nucleotides: TGTGCCAGCAGCTTAGCCCTAGGAGGACTAGCCCTCATGTATGAGCAGTTCTTC. Amino acid sequence: CASSLALGGLALMYEQFF.

The CDR3 spells CASSGRVGGYTF. CDR3 bases: TGTGCCAGCAGCGGGAGGGTGGGGGGCTACACCTTC. V gene TRBV9 combines with J gene TRBJ1-2, with D unresolved. Germline V lookup: CDR1 SGDLS, CDR2 YYNGEE. Deletions cut 3 bases from V and 8 bases from J, with 11 bases between. The CDR3 loop spans 12 amino acids.

The genes are TRBV30 and TRBJ2-2; tentatively, D is TRBD2 (6 bases). Per germline, CDR1 GTSNPN and CDR2 SVGIG (reference sequence). V shed 3 bases and J shed 6 bases, with 8 bases lying between them. CDR3 length: 12 amino acids. DNA of the CDR3: TGTGCCTGGAGGGGGGGTCCCGGGGAGCTGTTTTTT. Its protein is CAWRGGPGELFF.